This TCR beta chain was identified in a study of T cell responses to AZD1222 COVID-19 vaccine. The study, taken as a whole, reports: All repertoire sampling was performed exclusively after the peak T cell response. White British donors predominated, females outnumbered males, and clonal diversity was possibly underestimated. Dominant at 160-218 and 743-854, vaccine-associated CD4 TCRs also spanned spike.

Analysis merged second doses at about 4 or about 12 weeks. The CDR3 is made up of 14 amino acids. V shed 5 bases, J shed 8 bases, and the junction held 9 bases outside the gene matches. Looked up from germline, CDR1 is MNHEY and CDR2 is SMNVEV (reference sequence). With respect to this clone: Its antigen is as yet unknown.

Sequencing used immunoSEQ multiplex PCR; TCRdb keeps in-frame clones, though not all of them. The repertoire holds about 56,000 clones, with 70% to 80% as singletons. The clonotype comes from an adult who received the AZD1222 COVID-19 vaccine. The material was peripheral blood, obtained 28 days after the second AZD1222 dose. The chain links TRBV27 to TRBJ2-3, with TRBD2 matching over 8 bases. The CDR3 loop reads CASSRVRAGGTQYF. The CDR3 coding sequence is TGTGCCAGCAGTAGAGTCCGGGCGGGGGGTACGCAGTATTTT.